This TCR beta chain was sequenced in a study of blood T cell repertoires in COVID-19. At the level of the study: T cells, B-cell-depleted T cells, or PBMCs provided the cDNA or gDNA that served as material.

In the original analysis: Estimation of nucleated cell counts relied on the amplification of reference gene primers. Produced via immunoSEQ multiplex PCR; TCRdb's table is partial and in-frame only. The DNA gave D and trimming, while V, J and clone size come from that table. Of approximately 480,000 clones in the sample, 89% were seen once. V gave up 8 bases and J gave up 8 bases, with 21 bases separating them. Germline CDR1 reads SNHLY; CDR2 reads FYNNEI. This CDR3 has 14 residues. The sample consisted of peripheral blood. The clonotype was recovered from a man aged 18 to 29 with COVID-19, enrolled during active disease. V is TRBV2 and J is TRBJ1-2; perhaps TRBD1 as D (5 bases). CDR3 amino acids: CASAPGQGFEGYTF. CDR3 in DNA: TGTGCCAGCGCCCCCGGGCAGGGCTTCGAAGGCTACACCTTC.